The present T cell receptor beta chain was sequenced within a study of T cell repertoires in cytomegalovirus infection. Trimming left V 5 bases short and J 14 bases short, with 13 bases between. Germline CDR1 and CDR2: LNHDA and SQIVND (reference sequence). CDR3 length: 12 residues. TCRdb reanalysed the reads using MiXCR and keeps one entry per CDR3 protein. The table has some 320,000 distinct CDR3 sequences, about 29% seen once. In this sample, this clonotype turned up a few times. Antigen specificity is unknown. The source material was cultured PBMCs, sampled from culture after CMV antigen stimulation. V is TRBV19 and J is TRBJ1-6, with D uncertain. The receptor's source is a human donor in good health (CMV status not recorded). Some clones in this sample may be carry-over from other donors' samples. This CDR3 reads CASSPAASTLHF. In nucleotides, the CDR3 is TGTGCCAGTAGTCCGGCTGCTTCCACCCTCCACTTT.